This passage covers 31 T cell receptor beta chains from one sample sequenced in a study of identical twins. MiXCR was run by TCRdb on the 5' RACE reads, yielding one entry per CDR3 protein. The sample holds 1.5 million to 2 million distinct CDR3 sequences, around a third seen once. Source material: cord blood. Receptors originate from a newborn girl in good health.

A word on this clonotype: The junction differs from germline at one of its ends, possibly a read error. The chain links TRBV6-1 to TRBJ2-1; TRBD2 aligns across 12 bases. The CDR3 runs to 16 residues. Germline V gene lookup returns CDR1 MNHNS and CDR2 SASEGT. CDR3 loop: CAGSDPGLAGTNEQFF. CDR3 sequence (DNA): TGTGCCGGCAGTGATCCGGGACTAGCGGGTACAAATGAGCAGTTCTTC.

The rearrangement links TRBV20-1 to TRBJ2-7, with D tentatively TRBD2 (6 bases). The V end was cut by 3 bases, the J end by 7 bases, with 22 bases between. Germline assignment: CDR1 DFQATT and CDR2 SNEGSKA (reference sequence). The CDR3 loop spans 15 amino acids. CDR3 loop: CSASFLARRYNEQYF. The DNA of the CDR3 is TGCAGTGCTAGTTTCCTAGCGAGGAGATACAATGAGCAGTACTTC.

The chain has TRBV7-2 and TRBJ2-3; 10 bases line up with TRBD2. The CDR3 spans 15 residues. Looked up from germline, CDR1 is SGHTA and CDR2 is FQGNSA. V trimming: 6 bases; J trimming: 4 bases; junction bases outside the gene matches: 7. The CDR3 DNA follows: TGTGCCAGCAGGACCAGCGGGGGGGCCGCAGATACGCAGTATTTT. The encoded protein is CASRTSGGAADTQYF.

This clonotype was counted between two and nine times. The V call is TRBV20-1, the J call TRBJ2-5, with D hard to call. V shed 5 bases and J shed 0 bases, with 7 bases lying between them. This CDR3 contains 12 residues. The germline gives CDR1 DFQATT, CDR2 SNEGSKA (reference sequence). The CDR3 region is CSASRDQETQYF. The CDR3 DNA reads TGCAGTGCTTCCAGAGACCAAGAGACCCAGTACTTC.

The CDR3 bases are TGCGCCAGCAGCTTTACAGGGCGTCGAGAGACCCAGTACTTC. Its translation is CASSFTGRRETQYF. This chain connects TRBV5-1 to TRBJ2-5; D perhaps matches TRBD1 (6 bases). The germline gives CDR1 SGHRS, CDR2 YFSETQ. Trimming pared 2 bases from V and 4 bases from J, leaving 12 bases between. The CDR3 is 14 amino acids. Full variable domain (outside the CDR3, taken from reference TRBV5-1 and TRBJ2-5): KAGVTQTPRYLIKTRGQQVTLSCSPISGHRSVSWYQQTPGQGLQFLFEYFSETQRNKGNFPGRFSGRQFSNSRSEMNVSTLELGDSALYLCASSFTGRRETQYFGPGTRLLVL.

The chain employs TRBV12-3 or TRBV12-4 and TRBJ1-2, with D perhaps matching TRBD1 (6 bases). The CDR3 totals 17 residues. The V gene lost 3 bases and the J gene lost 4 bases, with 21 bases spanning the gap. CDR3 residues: CASSLLPTGALLYGYTF. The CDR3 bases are TGTGCCAGCAGTTTGCTTCCGACAGGCGCGCTCCTCTATGGCTACACCTTC.

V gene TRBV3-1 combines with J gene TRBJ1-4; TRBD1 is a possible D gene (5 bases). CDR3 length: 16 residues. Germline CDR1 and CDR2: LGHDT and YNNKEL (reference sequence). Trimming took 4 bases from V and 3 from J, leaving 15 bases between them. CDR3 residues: CASSPETGPSNEKLFF. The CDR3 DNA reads TGTGCCAGCAGCCCCGAAACAGGCCCTTCTAATGAAAAACTGTTTTTT.

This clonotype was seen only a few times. The CDR3 loop reads CASSWLGASTDTQYF. CDR3 nucleotides: TGTGCCAGCAGTTGGTTGGGCGCCAGCACAGATACGCAGTATTTT. The V call is TRBV28, the J call TRBJ2-3, with unresolved D. V lost 4 bases, J lost 0 bases, and 11 bases lay in between. The CDR3 loop spans 15 amino acids. Germline CDR1 reads MDHEN; CDR2 reads SYDVKM.

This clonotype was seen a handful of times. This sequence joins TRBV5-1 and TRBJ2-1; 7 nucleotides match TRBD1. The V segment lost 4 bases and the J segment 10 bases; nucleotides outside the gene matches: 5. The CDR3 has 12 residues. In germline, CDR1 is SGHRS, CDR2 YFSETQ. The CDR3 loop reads CASSTSRGEQFF. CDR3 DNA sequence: TGCGCCAGCAGCACTTCCAGGGGGGAGCAGTTCTTC.

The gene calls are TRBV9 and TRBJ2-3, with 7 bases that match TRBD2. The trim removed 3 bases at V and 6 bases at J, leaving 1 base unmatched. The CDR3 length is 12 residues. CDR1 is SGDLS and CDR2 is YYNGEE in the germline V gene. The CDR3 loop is CASSDGGDTQYF. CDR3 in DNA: TGTGCCAGCAGCGACGGGGGGGATACGCAGTATTTT. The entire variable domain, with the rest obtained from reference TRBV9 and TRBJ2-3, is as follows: DSGVTQTPKHLITATGQRVTLRCSPRSGDLSVYWYQQSLDQGLQFLIQYYNGEERAKGNILERFSAQQFPDLHSELNLSSLELGDSALYFCASSDGGDTQYFGPGTRLTVL.

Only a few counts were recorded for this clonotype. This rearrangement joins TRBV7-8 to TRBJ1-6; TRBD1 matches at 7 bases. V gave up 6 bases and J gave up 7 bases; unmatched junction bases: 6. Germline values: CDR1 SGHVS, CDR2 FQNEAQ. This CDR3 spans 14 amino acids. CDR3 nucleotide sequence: TGTGCCAGCAGTTACCGGGACAGAAATTCACCCCTCCACTTT. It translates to CASSYRDRNSPLHF.

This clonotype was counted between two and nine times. The CDR3 reads CASSPRLSADTQYF. Written as DNA, the CDR3 is TGTGCCAGCTCACCCCGACTTTCGGCAGATACGCAGTATTTT. The chain couples TRBV18 to TRBJ2-3; D gene ambiguous. V was trimmed by 3 bases and J by 4 bases, leaving 11 bases between them. The germline CDR1 and CDR2 sequences are KGHSH and LQKENI. The CDR3 totals 14 residues. The full variable domain, its missing parts supplied by reference TRBV18 and TRBJ2-3, is NAGVMQNPRHLVRRRGQEARLRCSPMKGHSHVYWYRQLPEEGLKFMVYLQKENIIDESGMPKERFSAEFPKEGPSILRIQQVVRGDSAAYFCASSPRLSADTQYFGPGTRLTVL.

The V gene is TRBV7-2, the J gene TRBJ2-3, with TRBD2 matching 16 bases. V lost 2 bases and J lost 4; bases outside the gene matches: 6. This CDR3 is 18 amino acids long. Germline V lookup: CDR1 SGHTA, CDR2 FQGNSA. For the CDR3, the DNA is TGTGCCAGCAGCTTATTCGGGACTAGCGGGAGGGGCGCAGATACGCAGTATTTT. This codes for CASSLFGTSGRGADTQYF.

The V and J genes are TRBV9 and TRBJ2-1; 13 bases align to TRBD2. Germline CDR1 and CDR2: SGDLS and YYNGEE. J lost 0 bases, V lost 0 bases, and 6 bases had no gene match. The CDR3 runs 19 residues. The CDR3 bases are TGTGCCAGCAGCGTAGGACTAGCGGGAGGTTCTAGCTCCTACAATGAGCAGTTCTTC. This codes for CASSVGLAGGSSSYNEQFF.

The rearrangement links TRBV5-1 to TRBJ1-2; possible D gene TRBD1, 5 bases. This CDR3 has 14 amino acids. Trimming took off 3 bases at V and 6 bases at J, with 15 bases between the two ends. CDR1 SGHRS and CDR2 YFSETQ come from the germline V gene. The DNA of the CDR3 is TGCGCCAGCAGCTCGGAACGGCAGGGAAATGGCTACACCTTC. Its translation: CASSSERQGNGYTF. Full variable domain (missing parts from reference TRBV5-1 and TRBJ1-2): KAGVTQTPRYLIKTRGQQVTLSCSPISGHRSVSWYQQTPGQGLQFLFEYFSETQRNKGNFPGRFSGRQFSNSRSEMNVSTLELGDSALYLCASSSERQGNGYTFGSGTRLTVV.

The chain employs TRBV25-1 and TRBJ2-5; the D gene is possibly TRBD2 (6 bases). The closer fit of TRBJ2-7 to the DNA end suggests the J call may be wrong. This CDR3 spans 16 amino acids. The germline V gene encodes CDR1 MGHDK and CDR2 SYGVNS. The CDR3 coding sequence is TGTGCCAGCAGTGAAGGTGGGCGGGGAGGCAAGTACGAGCAGTACTTC. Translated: CASSEGGRGGKYEQYF.

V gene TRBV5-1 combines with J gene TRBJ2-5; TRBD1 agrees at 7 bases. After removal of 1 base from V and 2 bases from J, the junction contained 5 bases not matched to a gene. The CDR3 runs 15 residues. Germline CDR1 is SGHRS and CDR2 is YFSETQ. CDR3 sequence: CASSLTPGQQETQYF. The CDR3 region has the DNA TGCGCCAGCAGCTTGACCCCGGGACAGCAAGAGACCCAGTACTTC.

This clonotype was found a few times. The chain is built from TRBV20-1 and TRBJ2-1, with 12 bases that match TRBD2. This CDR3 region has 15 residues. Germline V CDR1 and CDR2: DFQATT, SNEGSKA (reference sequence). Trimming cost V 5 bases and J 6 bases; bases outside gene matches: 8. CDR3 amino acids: CSARTTSGGINEQFF. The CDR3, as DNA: TGCAGTGCTCGGACAACTAGCGGGGGGATCAATGAGCAGTTCTTC.

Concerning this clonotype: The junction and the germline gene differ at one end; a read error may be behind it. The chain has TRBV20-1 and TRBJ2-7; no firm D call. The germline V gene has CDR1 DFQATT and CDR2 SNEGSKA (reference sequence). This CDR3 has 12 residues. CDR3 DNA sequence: TGCAGTGCTAGCCACCAAACCTACGGGCAGTACTTC. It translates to CSASHQTYGQYF.

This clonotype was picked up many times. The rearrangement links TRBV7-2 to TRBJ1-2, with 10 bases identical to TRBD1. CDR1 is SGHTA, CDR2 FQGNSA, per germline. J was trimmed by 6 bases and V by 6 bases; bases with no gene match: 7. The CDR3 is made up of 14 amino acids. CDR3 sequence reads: CASSLRQGADGYTF. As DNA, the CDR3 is TGTGCCAGCAGTCTAAGACAGGGGGCGGATGGCTACACCTTC.

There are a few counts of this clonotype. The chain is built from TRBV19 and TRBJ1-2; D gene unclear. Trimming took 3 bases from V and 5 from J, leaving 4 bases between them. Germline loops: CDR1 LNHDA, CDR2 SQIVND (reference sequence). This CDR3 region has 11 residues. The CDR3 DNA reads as TGTGCCAGTAGTATTCGGTATGGCTACACCTTC. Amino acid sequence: CASSIRYGYTF.

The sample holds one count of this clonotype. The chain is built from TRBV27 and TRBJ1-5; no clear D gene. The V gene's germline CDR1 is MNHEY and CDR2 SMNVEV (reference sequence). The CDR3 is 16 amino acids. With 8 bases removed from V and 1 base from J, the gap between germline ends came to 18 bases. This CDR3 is CASPGPQWRSNQPQHF. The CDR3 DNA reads TGTGCCAGCCCTGGCCCCCAATGGAGGAGCAATCAGCCCCAGCATTTT.

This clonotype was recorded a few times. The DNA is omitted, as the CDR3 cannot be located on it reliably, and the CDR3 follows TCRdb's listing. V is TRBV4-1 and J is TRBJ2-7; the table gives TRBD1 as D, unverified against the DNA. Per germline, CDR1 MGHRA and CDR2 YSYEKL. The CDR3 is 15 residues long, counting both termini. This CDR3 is CASSGTAFWSYEQYF.

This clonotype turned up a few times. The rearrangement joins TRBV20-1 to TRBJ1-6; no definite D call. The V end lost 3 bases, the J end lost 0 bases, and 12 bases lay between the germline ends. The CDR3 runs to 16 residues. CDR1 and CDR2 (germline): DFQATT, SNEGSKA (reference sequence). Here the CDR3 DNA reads TGCAGTGCTAGTACTGCCGGGAGCTCCTATAATTCACCCCTCCACTTT. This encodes CSASTAGSSYNSPLHF.

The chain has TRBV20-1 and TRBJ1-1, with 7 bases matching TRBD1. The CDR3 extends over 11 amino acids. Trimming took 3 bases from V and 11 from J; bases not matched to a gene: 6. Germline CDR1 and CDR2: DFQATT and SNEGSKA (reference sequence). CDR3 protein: CSASRGREAFF. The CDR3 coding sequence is TGCAGTGCTAGTAGGGGGCGAGAGGCTTTCTTT.

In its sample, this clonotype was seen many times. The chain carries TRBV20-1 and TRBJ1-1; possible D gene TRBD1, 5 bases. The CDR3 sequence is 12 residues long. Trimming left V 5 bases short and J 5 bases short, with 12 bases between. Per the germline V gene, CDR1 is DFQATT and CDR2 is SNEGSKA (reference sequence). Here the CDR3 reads CSARRQGTEAFF. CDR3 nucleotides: TGCAGTGCTCGAAGGCAGGGAACTGAAGCTTTCTTT.

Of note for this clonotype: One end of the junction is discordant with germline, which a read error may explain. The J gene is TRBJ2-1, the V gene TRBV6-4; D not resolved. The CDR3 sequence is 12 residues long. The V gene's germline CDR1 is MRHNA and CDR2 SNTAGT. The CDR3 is CASSDSINGQFF. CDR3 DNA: TGTGCCAGCAGTGACTCGATCAATGGGCAGTTCTTC.

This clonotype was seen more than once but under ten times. CDR3: CSALRGGPRETQYF. CDR3 nucleotide sequence: TGCAGTGCTCTTCGCGGGGGGCCTCGGGAGACCCAGTACTTC. The chain recombines TRBV20-1 with TRBJ2-5; 8 positions match TRBD2. V lost 5 bases, J lost 5 bases, and 10 bases stayed unmatched. The germline CDR1 and CDR2 sequences are DFQATT and SNEGSKA (reference sequence). This CDR3 has 14 residues.

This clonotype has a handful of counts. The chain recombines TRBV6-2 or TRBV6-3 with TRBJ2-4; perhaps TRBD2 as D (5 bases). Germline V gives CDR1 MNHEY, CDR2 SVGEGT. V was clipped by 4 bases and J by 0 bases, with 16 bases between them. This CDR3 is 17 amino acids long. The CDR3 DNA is TGTGCCAGCAGTTCCGTGCCGAGGGATTTAGCCAAAAACATTCAGTACTTC. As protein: CASSSVPRDLAKNIQYF.

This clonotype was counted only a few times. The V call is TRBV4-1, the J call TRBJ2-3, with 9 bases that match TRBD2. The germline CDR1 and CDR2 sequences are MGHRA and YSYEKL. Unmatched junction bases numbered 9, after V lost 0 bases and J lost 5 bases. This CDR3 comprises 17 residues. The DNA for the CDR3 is TGCGCCAGCAGCCAAGACCTAATAGCGGGAGTCCTAGATACGCAGTATTTT. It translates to CASSQDLIAGVLDTQYF.

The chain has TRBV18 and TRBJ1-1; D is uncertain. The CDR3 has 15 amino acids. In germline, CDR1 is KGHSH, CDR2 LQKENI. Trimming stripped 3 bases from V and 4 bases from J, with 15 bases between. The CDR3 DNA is TGTGCCAGCTCACCTCCGGGAGAGGCGGCCACTGAAGCTTTCTTT. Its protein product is CASSPPGEAATEAFF.